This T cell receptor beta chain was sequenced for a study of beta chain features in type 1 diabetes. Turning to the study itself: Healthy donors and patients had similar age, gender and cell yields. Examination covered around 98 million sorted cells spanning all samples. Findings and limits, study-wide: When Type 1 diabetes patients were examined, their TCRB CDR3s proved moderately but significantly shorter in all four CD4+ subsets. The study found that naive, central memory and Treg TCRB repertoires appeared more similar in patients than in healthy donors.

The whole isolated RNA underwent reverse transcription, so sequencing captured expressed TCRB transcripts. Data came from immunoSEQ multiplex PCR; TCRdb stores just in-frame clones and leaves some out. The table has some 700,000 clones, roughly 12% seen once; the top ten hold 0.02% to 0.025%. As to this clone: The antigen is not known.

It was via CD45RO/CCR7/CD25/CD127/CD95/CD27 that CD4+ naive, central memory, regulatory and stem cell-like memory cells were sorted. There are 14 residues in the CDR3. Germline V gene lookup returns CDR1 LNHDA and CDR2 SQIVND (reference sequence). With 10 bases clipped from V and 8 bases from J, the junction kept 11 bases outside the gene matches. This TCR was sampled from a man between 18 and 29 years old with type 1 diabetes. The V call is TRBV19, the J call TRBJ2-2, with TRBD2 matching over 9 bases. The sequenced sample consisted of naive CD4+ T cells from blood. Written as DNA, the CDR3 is TGTGCCACCCGGGCGGGGGGGCCGGGAGGGGAGCTGTTTTTT. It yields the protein CATRAGGPGGELFF.